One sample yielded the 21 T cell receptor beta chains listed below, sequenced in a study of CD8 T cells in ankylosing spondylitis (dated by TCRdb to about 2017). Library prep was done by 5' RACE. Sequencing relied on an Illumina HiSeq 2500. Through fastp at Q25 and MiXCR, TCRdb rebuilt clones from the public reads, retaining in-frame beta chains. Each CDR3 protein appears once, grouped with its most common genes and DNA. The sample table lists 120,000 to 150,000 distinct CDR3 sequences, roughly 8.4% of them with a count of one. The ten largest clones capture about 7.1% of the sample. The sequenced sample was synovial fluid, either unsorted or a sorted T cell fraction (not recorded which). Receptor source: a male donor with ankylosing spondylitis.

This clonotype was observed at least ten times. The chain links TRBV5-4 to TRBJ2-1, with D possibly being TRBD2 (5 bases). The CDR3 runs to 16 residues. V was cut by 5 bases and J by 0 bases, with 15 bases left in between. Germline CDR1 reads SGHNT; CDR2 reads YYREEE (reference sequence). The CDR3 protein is CASRSNLEASYNEQFF. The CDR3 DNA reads TGTGCCAGCAGGTCGAATCTGGAGGCCTCCTACAATGAGCAGTTCTTC.

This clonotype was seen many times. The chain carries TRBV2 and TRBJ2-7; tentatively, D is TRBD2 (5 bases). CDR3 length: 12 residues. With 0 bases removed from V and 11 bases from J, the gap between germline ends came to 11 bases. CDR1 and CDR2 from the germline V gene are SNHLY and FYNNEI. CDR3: CASSEAGVKEYF. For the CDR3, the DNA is TGTGCCAGCAGTGAAGCCGGGGTAAAGGAGTACTTC.

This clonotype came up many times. The CDR3 is CASSQGLAGFSYEQYF. CDR3 bases: TGTGCCAGCAGCCAGGGACTAGCGGGGTTTTCCTACGAGCAGTACTTC. The V gene is TRBV7-2, the J gene TRBJ2-7; 13 bases are a match to TRBD2. V trimming: 5 bases; J trimming: 1 base; junction bases outside the gene matches: 5. CDR1 is SGHTA and CDR2 is FQGNSA in the germline V gene. CDR3 length: 16 residues.

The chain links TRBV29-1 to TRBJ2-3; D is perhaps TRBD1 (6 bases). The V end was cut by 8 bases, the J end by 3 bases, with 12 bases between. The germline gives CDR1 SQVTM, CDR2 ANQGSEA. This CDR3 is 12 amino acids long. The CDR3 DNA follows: TGCAGCTTACAGGGTGTAACAGATACGCAGTATTTT. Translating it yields CSLQGVTDTQYF.

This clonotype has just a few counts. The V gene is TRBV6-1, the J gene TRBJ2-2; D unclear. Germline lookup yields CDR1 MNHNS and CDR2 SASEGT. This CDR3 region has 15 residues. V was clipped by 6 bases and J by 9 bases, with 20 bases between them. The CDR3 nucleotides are TGTGCCAGCAGCGCACCGGGCAGCCAAGGCCGGGAGCTGTTTTTT. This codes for CASSAPGSQGRELFF.

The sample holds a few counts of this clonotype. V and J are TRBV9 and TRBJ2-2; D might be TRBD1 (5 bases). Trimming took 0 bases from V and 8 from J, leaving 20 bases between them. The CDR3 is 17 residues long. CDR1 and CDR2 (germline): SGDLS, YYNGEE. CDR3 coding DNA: TGTGCCAGCAGCGTAGAATCAGGACATCTCGGTACTGGGGAGCTGTTTTTT. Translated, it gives CASSVESGHLGTGELFF.

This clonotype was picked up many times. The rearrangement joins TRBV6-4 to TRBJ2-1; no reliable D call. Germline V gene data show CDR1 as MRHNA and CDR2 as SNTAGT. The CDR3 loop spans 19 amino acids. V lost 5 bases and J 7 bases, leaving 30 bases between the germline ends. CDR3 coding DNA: TGTGCCAGCAGTAGACCCAAAGGGTCAGTTCTCGCGGTTTTTAATGAGCAGTTCTTC. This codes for CASSRPKGSVLAVFNEQFF.

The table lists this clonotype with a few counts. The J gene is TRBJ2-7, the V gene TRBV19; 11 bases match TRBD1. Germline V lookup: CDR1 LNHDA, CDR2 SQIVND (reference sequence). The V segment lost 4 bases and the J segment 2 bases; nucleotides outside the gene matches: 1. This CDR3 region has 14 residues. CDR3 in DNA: TGTGCCAGTAGTAGGACAGGGGGCACCTACGAGCAGTACTTC. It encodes CASSRTGGTYEQYF.

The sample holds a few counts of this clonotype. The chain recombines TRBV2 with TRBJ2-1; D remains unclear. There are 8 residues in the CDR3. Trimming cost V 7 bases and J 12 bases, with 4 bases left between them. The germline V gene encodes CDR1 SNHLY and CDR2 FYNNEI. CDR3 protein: CASNLQFF. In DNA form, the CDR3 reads TGTGCCAGCAACCTGCAGTTCTTC.

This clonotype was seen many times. The CDR3 loop is CASSKQEWDGYTF. For the CDR3, the DNA is TGCGCCAGCAGCAAACAGGAATGGGATGGCTACACCTTC. V is TRBV5-1 and J is TRBJ1-2; TRBD1 is a possible D gene (5 bases). Per the germline V gene, CDR1 is SGHRS and CDR2 is YFSETQ. V was clipped by 4 bases and J by 6 bases, with 13 bases between them. The CDR3 is 13 residues long.

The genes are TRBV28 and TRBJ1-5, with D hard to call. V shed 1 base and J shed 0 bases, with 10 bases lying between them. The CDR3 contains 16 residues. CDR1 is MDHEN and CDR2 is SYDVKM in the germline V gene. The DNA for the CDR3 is TGTGCCAGCAGTTTATATAGCTCCTTTAGCAATCAGCCCCAGCATTTT. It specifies CASSLYSSFSNQPQHF.

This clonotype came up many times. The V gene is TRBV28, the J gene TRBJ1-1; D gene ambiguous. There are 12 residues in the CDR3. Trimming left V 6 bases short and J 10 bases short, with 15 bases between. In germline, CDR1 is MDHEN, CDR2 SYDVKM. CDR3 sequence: CASSPIEERAFF. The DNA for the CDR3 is TGTGCCAGCAGCCCGATTGAGGAGCGAGCTTTCTTT.

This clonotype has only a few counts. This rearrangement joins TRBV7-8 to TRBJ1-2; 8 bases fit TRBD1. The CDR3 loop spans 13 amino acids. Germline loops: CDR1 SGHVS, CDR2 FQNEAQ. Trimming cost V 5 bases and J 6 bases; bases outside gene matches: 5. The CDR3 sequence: CASSLDRGDGYTF. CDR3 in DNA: TGTGCCAGCAGCCTCGACAGGGGAGATGGCTACACCTTC.

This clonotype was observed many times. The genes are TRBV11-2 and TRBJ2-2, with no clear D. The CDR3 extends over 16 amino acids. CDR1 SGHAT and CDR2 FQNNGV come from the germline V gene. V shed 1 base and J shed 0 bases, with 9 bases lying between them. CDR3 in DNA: TGTGCCAGCAGCTTAGTTTCAGGATCGAACACCGGGGAGCTGTTTTTT. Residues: CASSLVSGSNTGELFF.

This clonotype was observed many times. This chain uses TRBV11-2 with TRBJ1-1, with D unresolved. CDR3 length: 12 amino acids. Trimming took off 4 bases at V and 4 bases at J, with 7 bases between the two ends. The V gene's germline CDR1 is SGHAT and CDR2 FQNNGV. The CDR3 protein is CASSSESTEAFF. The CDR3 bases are TGTGCCAGCAGCTCCGAGTCCACTGAAGCTTTCTTT.

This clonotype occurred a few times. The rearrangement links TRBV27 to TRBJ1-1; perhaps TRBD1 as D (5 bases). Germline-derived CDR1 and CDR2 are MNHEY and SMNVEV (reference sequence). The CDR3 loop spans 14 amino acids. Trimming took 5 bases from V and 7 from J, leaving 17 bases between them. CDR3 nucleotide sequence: TGTGCCAGCAGTCCCAATCTGGGACGTATTGAAGCTTTCTTT. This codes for CASSPNLGRIEAFF.

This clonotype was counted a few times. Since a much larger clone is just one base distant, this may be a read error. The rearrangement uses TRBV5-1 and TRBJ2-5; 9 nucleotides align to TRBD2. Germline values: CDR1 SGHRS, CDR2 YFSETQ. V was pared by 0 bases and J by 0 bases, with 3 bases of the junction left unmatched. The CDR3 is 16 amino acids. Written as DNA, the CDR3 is TGCGCCAGCAGCTTGGTGGGACTAGCCTACCAAGAGACCCAGTACTTC. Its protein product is CASSLVGLAYQETQYF. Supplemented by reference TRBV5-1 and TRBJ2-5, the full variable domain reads KAGVTQTPRYLIKTRGQQVTLSCSPISGHRSVSWYQQTPGQGLQFLFEYFSETQRNKGNFPGRFSGRQFSNSRSEMNVSTLELGDSALYLCASSLVGLAYQETQYFGPGTRLLVL.

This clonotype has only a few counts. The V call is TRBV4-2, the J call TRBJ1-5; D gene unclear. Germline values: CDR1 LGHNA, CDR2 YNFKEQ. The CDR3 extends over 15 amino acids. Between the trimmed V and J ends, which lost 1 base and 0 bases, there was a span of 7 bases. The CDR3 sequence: CASSQAEYSNQPQHF. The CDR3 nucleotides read TGTGCCAGCAGCCAAGCGGAGTATAGCAATCAGCCCCAGCATTTT.

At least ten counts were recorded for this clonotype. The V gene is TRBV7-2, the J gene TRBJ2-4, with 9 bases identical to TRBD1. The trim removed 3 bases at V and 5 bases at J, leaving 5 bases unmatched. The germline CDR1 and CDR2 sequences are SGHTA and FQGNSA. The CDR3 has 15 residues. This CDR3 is CASSFGQGLQNIQYF. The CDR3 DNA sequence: TGTGCCAGCAGCTTTGGACAGGGGCTACAAAACATTCAGTACTTC.

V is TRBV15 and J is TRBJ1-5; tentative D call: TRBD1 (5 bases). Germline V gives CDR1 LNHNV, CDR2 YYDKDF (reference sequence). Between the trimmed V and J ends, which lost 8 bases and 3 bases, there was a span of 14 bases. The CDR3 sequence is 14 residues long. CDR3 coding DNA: TGTGCCACCGACCGTGGGGGGAACAATCAGCCCCAGCATTTT. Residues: CATDRGGNNQPQHF. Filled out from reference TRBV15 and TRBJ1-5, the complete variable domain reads DAMVIQNPRYQVTQFGKPVTLSCSQTLNHNVMYWYQQKSSQAPKLLFHYYDKDFNNEADTPDNFQSRRPNTSFCFLDIRSPGLGDTAMYLCATDRGGNNQPQHFGDGTRLSIL.

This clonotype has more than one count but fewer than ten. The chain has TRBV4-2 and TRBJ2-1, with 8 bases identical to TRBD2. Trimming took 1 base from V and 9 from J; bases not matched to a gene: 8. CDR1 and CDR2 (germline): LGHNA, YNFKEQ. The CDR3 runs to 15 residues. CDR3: CASSQARGGLSEQFF. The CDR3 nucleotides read TGTGCCAGCAGCCAAGCCCGGGGGGGCCTCAGTGAGCAGTTCTTC.